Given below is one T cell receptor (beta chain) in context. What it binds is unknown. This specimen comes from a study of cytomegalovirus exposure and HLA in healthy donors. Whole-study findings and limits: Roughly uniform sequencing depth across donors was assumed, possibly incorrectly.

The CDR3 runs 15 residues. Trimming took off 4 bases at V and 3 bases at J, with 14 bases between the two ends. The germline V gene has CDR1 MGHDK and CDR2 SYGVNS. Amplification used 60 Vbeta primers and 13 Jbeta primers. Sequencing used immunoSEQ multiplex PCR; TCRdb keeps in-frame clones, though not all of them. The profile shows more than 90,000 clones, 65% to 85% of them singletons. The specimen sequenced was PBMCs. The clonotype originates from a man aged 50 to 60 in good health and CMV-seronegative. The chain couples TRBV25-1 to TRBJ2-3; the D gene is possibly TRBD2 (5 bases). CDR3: CASSARGRGTDTQYF. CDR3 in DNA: TGTGCCAGCAGTGCCCGAGGCAGAGGGACAGATACGCAGTATTTT. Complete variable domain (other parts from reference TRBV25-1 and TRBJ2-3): EADIYQTPRYLVIGTGKKITLECSQTMGHDKMYWYQQDPGMELHLIHYSYGVNSTEKGDLSSESTVSRIRTEHFPLTLESARPSHTSQYLCASSARGRGTDTQYFGPGTRLTVL.